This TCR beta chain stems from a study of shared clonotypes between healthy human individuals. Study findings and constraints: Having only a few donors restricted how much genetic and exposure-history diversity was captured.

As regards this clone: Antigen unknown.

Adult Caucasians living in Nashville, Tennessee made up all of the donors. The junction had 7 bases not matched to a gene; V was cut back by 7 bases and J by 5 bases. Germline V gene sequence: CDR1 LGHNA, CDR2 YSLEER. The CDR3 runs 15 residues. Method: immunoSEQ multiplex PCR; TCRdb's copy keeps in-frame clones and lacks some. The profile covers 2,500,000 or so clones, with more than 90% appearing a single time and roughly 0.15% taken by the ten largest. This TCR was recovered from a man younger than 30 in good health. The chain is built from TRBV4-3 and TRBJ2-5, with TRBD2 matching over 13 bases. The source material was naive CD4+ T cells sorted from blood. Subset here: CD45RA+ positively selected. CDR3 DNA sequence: TGCGCCAGCACCCAGGGACTAGCGGGATGGGAGACCCAGTACTTC. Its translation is CASTQGLAGWETQYF.